Listed below are T cell receptor beta chains from one sample, sequenced in a study of neurological immune-mediated disorders. TCRdb reprocessed the 5' RACE reads via MiXCR and lists one record per CDR3 protein. The sample includes fewer than 90,000 distinct CDR3 sequences, 9% to 12% of them seen just once. The material sequenced was PBMCs. These receptors were collected from a man aged 40-49 years in good health. Each CDR3 is given with its conserved first and last residue. A D gene is named only where the DNA matches it firmly. Some rows have no size entry. The others give once, few or many, or a class for an expanded clone.

V gene: TRBV9; J gene: TRBJ2-3; D gene: NA; clone size: many; CDR3 protein: CASSVEGVTDTQYF; CDR3 DNA: TGTGCCAGCAGCGTAGAAGGGGTCACAGATACGCAGTATTTT
V gene: TRBV20-1; J gene: TRBJ1-2; D gene: TRBD1; clone size: many; CDR3 protein: CSAAVTDRGYGYTF; CDR3 DNA: TGCAGTGCTGCCGTCACTGACAGGGGCTACGGCTACACCTTC
V gene: TRBV12-3/TRBV12-4; J gene: TRBJ2-7; D gene: TRBD1; clone size: NA; CDR3 protein: CASSSRGTGRYEQYF; CDR3 DNA: TGTGCCAGCAGTTCGAGAGGGACAGGGAGATACGAGCAGTACTTC
V gene: TRBV10-3; J gene: TRBJ2-1; D gene: TRBD2; clone size: many; CDR3 protein: CAITEKYSGSVLNNEQFF; CDR3 DNA: TGTGCCATCACGGAGAAATATAGCGGGAGCGTACTTAACAATGAGCAGTTCTTC
V gene: TRBV20-1; J gene: TRBJ2-7; D gene: TRBD2; clone size: NA; CDR3 protein: CSANMPQAGGIDEQYF; CDR3 DNA: TGCAGTGCCAATATGCCGCAAGCGGGAGGTATTGACGAGCAGTACTTC
V gene: TRBV5-1; J gene: TRBJ2-3; D gene: NA; clone size: many; CDR3 protein: CASSSRSGYTDTQYF; CDR3 DNA: TGCGCCAGCAGCTCAAGGAGCGGGTACACAGATACGCAGTATTTT
V gene: TRBV12-3/TRBV12-4; J gene: TRBJ1-1; D gene: NA; clone size: many; CDR3 protein: CASRGESTEAFF; CDR3 DNA: TGTGCCAGCAGGGGGGAATCCACTGAAGCTTTCTTT
V gene: TRBV6-5; J gene: TRBJ2-7; D gene: NA; clone size: many; CDR3 protein: CASREGVGEQYF; CDR3 DNA: TGTGCCAGCAGGGAAGGGGTGGGGGAGCAGTACTTC
V gene: TRBV9; J gene: TRBJ1-6; D gene: NA; clone size: many; CDR3 protein: CASSPLGTFGSPLHF; CDR3 DNA: TGTGCCAGCAGCCCCCTCGGGACATTTGGTTCACCCCTCCACTTT
V gene: TRBV28; J gene: TRBJ1-2; D gene: NA; clone size: NA; CDR3 protein: CASKGPDPYGYTF; CDR3 DNA: TGTGCCAGCAAAGGCCCAGACCCATATGGCTACACCTTC
V gene: TRBV15; J gene: TRBJ2-7; D gene: TRBD1; clone size: many; CDR3 protein: CATSRVQQGFEQYF; CDR3 DNA: TGTGCCACCAGCAGAGTGCAACAGGGGTTTGAGCAGTACTTC
V gene: TRBV6-1; J gene: TRBJ2-5; D gene: TRBD2; clone size: many; CDR3 protein: CASQGLDRETQYF; CDR3 DNA: TGTGCCAGTCAGGGACTAGATCGAGAGACCCAGTACTTC
V gene: TRBV11-2; J gene: TRBJ2-1; D gene: TRBD1; clone size: many; CDR3 protein: CASSPAGQGDNEQFF; CDR3 DNA: TGTGCCAGCAGCCCCGCGGGACAGGGGGACAATGAGCAGTTCTTC
V gene: TRBV7-3; J gene: TRBJ2-2; D gene: NA; clone size: many; CDR3 protein: CASSPLSTGELFF; CDR3 DNA: TGTGCCAGCAGCCCTCTAAGCACCGGGGAGCTGTTTTTT
V gene: TRBV29-1; J gene: TRBJ2-3; D gene: NA; clone size: many; CDR3 protein: CSVVQDNTDTQYF; CDR3 DNA: TGCAGCGTTGTTCAGGATAACACAGATACGCAGTATTTT
V gene: TRBV13; J gene: TRBJ2-1; D gene: TRBD2; clone size: many; CDR3 protein: CASSPTSGRANNYNEQFF; CDR3 DNA: TGTGCCAGCAGCCCGACTAGCGGGAGGGCCAACAACTACAATGAGCAGTTCTTC
V gene: TRBV11-2; J gene: TRBJ2-1; D gene: TRBD2; clone size: many; CDR3 protein: CASSLGTSGFYNEQFF; CDR3 DNA: TGTGCCAGCAGCTTAGGGACTAGCGGCTTCTACAATGAGCAGTTCTTC
V gene: TRBV12-3/TRBV12-4; J gene: TRBJ2-1; D gene: NA; clone size: NA; CDR3 protein: CASSLSIYEQFF; CDR3 DNA: TGTGCCAGCAGCTTATCGATTTATGAGCAGTTCTTC
V gene: TRBV20-1; J gene: TRBJ1-1; D gene: NA; clone size: many; CDR3 protein: CSASQVTEAFF; CDR3 DNA: TGCAGTGCGTCGCAGGTCACTGAAGCTTTCTTT
V gene: TRBV6-6; J gene: TRBJ2-1; D gene: TRBD1; clone size: NA; CDR3 protein: CASSPPRTGGLSNEQFF; CDR3 DNA: TGTGCCAGCAGCCCACCCAGAACAGGGGGCCTAAGTAATGAGCAGTTCTTC
V gene: TRBV6-6; J gene: TRBJ2-7; D gene: TRBD2; clone size: many; CDR3 protein: CASTSWGLAGYEQYF; CDR3 DNA: TGTGCCAGCACATCTTGGGGACTAGCTGGCTACGAGCAGTACTTC
V gene: TRBV7-7; J gene: TRBJ2-2; D gene: TRBD1; clone size: many; CDR3 protein: CASSAGTGNTGELFF; CDR3 DNA: TGTGCTAGCAGCGCAGGGACAGGGAACACCGGGGAGCTGTTTTTT
V gene: TRBV12-3/TRBV12-4; J gene: TRBJ2-7; D gene: NA; clone size: once; CDR3 protein: CASQTYEQYF; CDR3 DNA: TGTGCCAGCCAGACCTACGAGCAGTACTTC
V gene: TRBV29-1; J gene: TRBJ1-2; D gene: NA; clone size: few; CDR3 protein: CSVDPPGAGGYTF; CDR3 DNA: TGCAGCGTTGATCCCCCGGGGGCAGGTGGCTACACCTTC
V gene: TRBV20-1; J gene: TRBJ2-7; D gene: NA; clone size: many; CDR3 protein: CSARDPALGHEQYF; CDR3 DNA: TGCAGTGCTAGAGATCCGGCCCTGGGCCACGAGCAGTACTTC
V gene: TRBV6-6; J gene: TRBJ1-1; D gene: NA; clone size: many; CDR3 protein: CASSYSRASGTPEAFF; CDR3 DNA: TGTGCCAGCAGTTACTCGAGGGCCAGCGGGACCCCTGAAGCTTTCTTT
V gene: TRBV27; J gene: TRBJ2-2; D gene: NA; clone size: many; CDR3 protein: CASSILNTGELFF; CDR3 DNA: TGTGCCAGCAGTATTTTAAACACCGGGGAGCTGTTTTTT
V gene: TRBV6-5; J gene: TRBJ2-1; D gene: TRBD2; clone size: NA; CDR3 protein: CASSYSIRLAGGSHEQFF; CDR3 DNA: TGTGCCAGCAGTTACTCGATCCGGCTAGCGGGAGGGTCCCATGAGCAGTTCTTC
V gene: TRBV29-1; J gene: TRBJ2-7; D gene: TRBD2; clone size: many; CDR3 protein: CSVETSGSYEQYF; CDR3 DNA: TGCAGCGTTGAAACTAGCGGGAGCTACGAGCAGTACTTC
V gene: TRBV3-1; J gene: TRBJ2-3; D gene: TRBD2; clone size: NA; CDR3 protein: CASSQTSGGYTQYF; CDR3 DNA: TGTGCCAGCAGCCAAACTAGCGGGGGTTATACGCAGTATTTT
V gene: TRBV7-9; J gene: TRBJ2-7; D gene: NA; clone size: many; CDR3 protein: CASSLDTYEQYF; CDR3 DNA: TGTGCCAGCAGCTTAGACACCTACGAGCAGTACTTC
V gene: TRBV27; J gene: TRBJ1-2; D gene: NA; clone size: many; CDR3 protein: CASRATMTAPNYGYTF; CDR3 DNA: TGTGCCAGCAGGGCTACTATGACAGCCCCAAACTATGGCTACACCTTC
V gene: TRBV12-3/TRBV12-4; J gene: TRBJ2-7; D gene: NA; clone size: many; CDR3 protein: CASSPNDRYEQYF; CDR3 DNA: TGTGCCAGCAGTCCCAACGACAGGTACGAGCAGTACTTC
V gene: TRBV2; J gene: TRBJ1-1; D gene: TRBD1; clone size: many; CDR3 protein: CASTPRTGNTEAFF; CDR3 DNA: TGTGCCAGCACCCCGAGGACAGGGAACACTGAAGCTTTCTTT
V gene: TRBV9; J gene: TRBJ2-7; D gene: NA; clone size: many; CDR3 protein: CASSVVAGSHEQYF; CDR3 DNA: TGTGCCAGCAGCGTAGTGGCAGGGTCCCACGAGCAGTACTTC
V gene: TRBV10-2; J gene: TRBJ2-7; D gene: TRBD2; clone size: medium-sized; CDR3 protein: CASSVAGHEQYF; CDR3 DNA: TGCGCCAGCAGTGTAGCGGGCCACGAGCAGTACTTC
V gene: TRBV12-3/TRBV12-4; J gene: TRBJ1-4; D gene: NA; clone size: many; CDR3 protein: CASSLGVWTTNEKLFF; CDR3 DNA: TGTGCCAGCAGTTTGGGGGTATGGACAACTAATGAAAAACTGTTTTTT
V gene: TRBV18; J gene: TRBJ2-7; D gene: TRBD1; clone size: NA; CDR3 protein: CASSPISQRTGNNEQYF; CDR3 DNA: TGTGCCAGCTCACCAATTTCCCAGAGGACAGGGAATAACGAGCAGTACTTC
V gene: TRBV29-1; J gene: TRBJ2-7; D gene: TRBD1; clone size: many; CDR3 protein: CSVETDRGYEQYF; CDR3 DNA: TGCAGCGTTGAGACGGACAGGGGATACGAGCAGTACTTC
V gene: TRBV6-5; J gene: TRBJ2-1; D gene: NA; clone size: many; CDR3 protein: CASQRAGAYNEQFF; CDR3 DNA: TGTGCCAGCCAGAGGGCAGGGGCTTACAATGAGCAGTTCTTC
V gene: TRBV7-3; J gene: TRBJ1-1; D gene: TRBD1; clone size: NA; CDR3 protein: CASSLTGTGTEAFF; CDR3 DNA: TGTGCCAGCAGCTTAACAGGGACAGGCACTGAAGCTTTCTTT
V gene: TRBV12-3/TRBV12-4; J gene: TRBJ2-7; D gene: NA; clone size: many; CDR3 protein: CASRRDLYYEQYF; CDR3 DNA: TGTGCCAGCAGGCGGGACCTCTACTACGAGCAGTACTTC
V gene: TRBV11-2; J gene: TRBJ2-1; D gene: TRBD2; clone size: many; CDR3 protein: CASSRIAGDYNEQFF; CDR3 DNA: TGTGCCAGCAGCCGGATAGCGGGAGACTACAATGAGCAGTTCTTC
V gene: TRBV7-2; J gene: TRBJ2-7; D gene: TRBD1; clone size: few; CDR3 protein: CASSYPGAGGVQYF; CDR3 DNA: TGTGCCAGCAGCTACCCCGGGGCAGGGGGTGTGCAGTACTTC
V gene: TRBV20-1; J gene: TRBJ2-1; D gene: TRBD2; clone size: NA; CDR3 protein: CSASGTSGFNEQFF; CDR3 DNA: TGCAGTGCTTCCGGGACTAGCGGATTTAATGAGCAGTTCTTC
V gene: TRBV5-1; J gene: TRBJ2-7; D gene: NA; clone size: many; CDR3 protein: CASSLGADSFYEQYF; CDR3 DNA: TGCGCCAGCAGCTTGGGGGCAGACAGCTTCTACGAGCAGTACTTC
V gene: TRBV5-1; J gene: TRBJ2-1; D gene: NA; clone size: many; CDR3 protein: CASSLVGFGEQFF; CDR3 DNA: TGCGCCAGCAGCTTGGTCGGGTTCGGGGAGCAGTTCTTC
V gene: TRBV15; J gene: TRBJ1-1; D gene: NA; clone size: many; CDR3 protein: CATSSRGRTDETFF; CDR3 DNA: TGTGCCACCAGCAGTAGAGGTCGGACAGATGAAACTTTCTTT
V gene: TRBV29-1; J gene: TRBJ2-1; D gene: NA; clone size: many; CDR3 protein: CSVGDGGPLFGNEQFF; CDR3 DNA: TGCAGCGTTGGGGACGGAGGACCCCTGTTTGGCAATGAGCAGTTCTTC
V gene: TRBV7-2; J gene: TRBJ2-1; D gene: NA; clone size: many; CDR3 protein: CASSFSGVNEQFF; CDR3 DNA: TGTGCCAGCAGCTTTAGCGGCGTAAATGAGCAGTTCTTC
V gene: TRBV6-5; J gene: TRBJ1-4; D gene: NA; clone size: many; CDR3 protein: CASSYDGHPNEKLFF; CDR3 DNA: TGTGCCAGCAGTTACGACGGACACCCTAATGAAAAACTGTTTTTT
V gene: TRBV29-1; J gene: TRBJ2-5; D gene: NA; clone size: many; CDR3 protein: CSVEPIGHSQETQYF; CDR3 DNA: TGCAGCGTTGAACCCATAGGACATAGCCAAGAGACCCAGTACTTC
V gene: TRBV12-3/TRBV12-4; J gene: TRBJ1-4; D gene: NA; clone size: few; CDR3 protein: CASSRGGRSNEKLFF; CDR3 DNA: TGTGCCAGCAGTAGGGGAGGCAGAAGTAATGAAAAACTGTTTTTT
V gene: TRBV6-6; J gene: TRBJ1-4; D gene: TRBD1; clone size: many; CDR3 protein: CASSYVTGVKEKLFF; CDR3 DNA: TGTGCCAGCAGTTACGTGACAGGGGTCAAGGAAAAACTGTTTTTT
V gene: TRBV9; J gene: TRBJ2-7; D gene: NA; clone size: many; CDR3 protein: CASSPGGAFGYEQYF; CDR3 DNA: TGTGCCAGCAGCCCAGGGGGGGCCTTTGGGTACGAGCAGTACTTC
V gene: TRBV3-1; J gene: TRBJ2-7; D gene: NA; clone size: NA; CDR3 protein: CASSHDCTALEQYF; CDR3 DNA: TGTGCCAGCAGCCATGACTGTACAGCCCTAGAGCAGTACTTC
V gene: TRBV2; J gene: TRBJ1-1; D gene: TRBD1; clone size: few; CDR3 protein: CAGQGNTEAFF; CDR3 DNA: TGTGCCGGACAGGGGAACACTGAAGCTTTCTTT